The next 15 T cell receptor beta chains were all read from a single sample in a study of blood T cell repertoires in COVID-19. Profiled with immunoSEQ multiplex PCR; TCRdb holds only in-frame clones, not every one. The table lists around 260,000 clones, about 81% of them singletons. Sequencing was carried out using PBMCs or T cells enriched from blood (not recorded which). The receptors stem from a man younger than 40 with acute COVID-19.

The rearrangement joins TRBV19 to TRBJ2-1; tentative D call: TRBD2 (6 bases). The germline gives CDR1 LNHDA, CDR2 SQIVND (reference sequence). Trimming cost V 3 bases and J 5 bases, with 17 bases left between them. The CDR3 spans 16 residues. The CDR3 loop reads CASSIGAGKTNNEQFF. The CDR3 region has the DNA TGTGCCAGTAGTATTGGTGCGGGGAAAACTAACAATGAGCAGTTCTTC.

This sequence joins TRBV11-2 and TRBJ1-1; 8 bases match TRBD1. Trimming removed 2 bases from V and 6 bases from J; junction bases left unmatched: 2. This CDR3 region has 13 residues. Germline V gene sequence: CDR1 SGHAT, CDR2 FQNNGV. The CDR3 region is CASSLSGGAEAFF. The CDR3 nucleotides read TGTGCCAGCAGCTTATCAGGGGGCGCTGAAGCTTTCTTT. Using reference TRBV11-2 and TRBJ1-1 for the parts outside the CDR3, the full variable domain is EAGVAQSPRYKIIEKRQSVAFWCNPISGHATLYWYQQILGQGPKLLIQFQNNGVVDDSQLPKDRFSAERLKGVDSTLKIQPAKLEDSAVYLCASSLSGGAEAFFGQGTRLTVV.

The table lists this clone with a few counts. The rearrangement uses TRBV10-3 and TRBJ2-1; D gene uncertain. From germline, CDR1 is ENHRY and CDR2 SYGVKD. This CDR3 contains 12 residues. The V and J ends lost 4 bases and 7 bases respectively, with 8 bases between them. The CDR3 loop reads CAISAQNNEQFF. CDR3 coding DNA: TGTGCCATCAGTGCCCAGAATAATGAGCAGTTCTTC.

The CDR3 spells CASSLPPPAGELFF. As DNA, the CDR3 is TGTGCCAGTAGTCTCCCCCCTCCGGCCGGGGAGCTGTTTTTT. The V call is TRBV19, the J call TRBJ2-2; D gene uncertain. Per the germline V gene, CDR1 is LNHDA and CDR2 is SQIVND (reference sequence). Trimming removed 5 bases at V and 6 bases at J, with 13 bases between. The CDR3 covers 14 residues.

The CDR3 bases are TGTGCCAGCAGCCCCATCGGGACAGGGGGCGGGGGCTACACCTTC. As protein: CASSPIGTGGGGYTF. The chain joins TRBV7-9 to TRBJ1-2, with TRBD1 matching 12 bases. The CDR3 is 15 residues long. V lost 5 bases to trimming and J lost 8 bases; unmatched junction nucleotides: 9. From germline, CDR1 is SEHNR and CDR2 FQNEAQ (reference sequence).

The J gene is TRBJ2-3, the V gene TRBV6-6, with TRBD2 identical over 8 bases. V shed 4 bases and J 2 bases; nucleotides not matched to a gene: 2. This CDR3 comprises 14 residues. CDR1 MNHNY and CDR2 SVGAGI come from the germline V gene (reference sequence). In DNA form, the CDR3 reads TGTGCCAGCAGTTTAGCGGGAAACACAGATACGCAGTATTTT. Translating it yields CASSLAGNTDTQYF.

The chain has TRBV6-5 and TRBJ2-7, with a tentative D call TRBD1 (6 bases). The CDR3 runs 14 residues. The V gene's germline CDR1 is MNHEY and CDR2 SVGAGI. V was clipped by 4 bases and J by 6 bases, with 16 bases between them. CDR3 protein: CASSLQGPAAEQYV. DNA of the CDR3: TGTGCCAGCAGTTTACAGGGACCGGCTGCCGAGCAGTACGTC.

The V and J genes are TRBV3-1 (or the pseudogene TRBV3-2) and TRBJ2-3; 7 bases are shared with TRBD2. Germline V CDR1 and CDR2: LGHDT, YNNKEL (reference sequence). Trimming cost V 2 bases and J 2 bases; bases outside gene matches: 10. CDR3 size: 17 residues. The CDR3 region has the DNA TGTGCCAGCAGCCAAACAGCGGGGTTTTCGAACACAGATACGCAGTATTTT. Amino acid sequence: CASSQTAGFSNTDTQYF.

The chain couples TRBV11-3 to TRBJ2-5; maybe TRBD1 (6 bases). The germline V gene has CDR1 SGHNT and CDR2 YENEEA. V dropped 7 bases and J dropped 5 bases, with 23 bases sitting between them. The CDR3 consists of 16 residues. CDR3 sequence reads: CASTQPRAQGGETQYF. The CDR3 nucleotides read TGTGCCAGCACCCAACCCCGGGCACAGGGCGGCGAGACCCAGTACTTC.

V and J are TRBV4-1 and TRBJ2-5, with TRBD2 identical over 12 bases. The CDR3 sequence is 16 residues long. Germline-derived CDR1 and CDR2 are MGHRA and YSYEKL. After removal of 4 bases from V and 4 bases from J, the junction contained 7 bases not matched to a gene. As DNA, the CDR3 is TGCGCCAGCAGCCCTGTACTAGCGGGGGGAGCAGAGACCCAGTACTTC. This sequence encodes CASSPVLAGGAETQYF.

This clone was found a few times. This sequence joins TRBV3-1 (or the pseudogene TRBV3-2) and TRBJ2-1; no definite D call. The CDR3 totals 14 residues. V was trimmed by 2 bases and J by 6 bases, leaving 11 bases between them. Germline CDR1 reads LGHDT; CDR2 reads YNNKEL (reference sequence). The CDR3 nucleotides read TGTGCCAGCAGCCAACTTTTGGGCAGCAATGAGCAGTTCTTC. It translates to CASSQLLGSNEQFF.

This clone was picked up one time. This rearrangement joins TRBV6-4 to TRBJ2-3, with no clear D. The CDR3 totals 13 residues. CDR1 and CDR2 from the germline V gene are MRHNA and SNTAGT. Deletions cut 4 bases from V and 6 bases from J, with 11 bases between. The CDR3, as DNA: TGTGCCAGCAGTGGCGGCGAGACGGATACGCAGTATTTT. Amino acids: CASSGGETDTQYF.

This chain uses TRBV24-1 with TRBJ2-5; 11 nucleotides agree with TRBD2. Germline V gives CDR1 KGHDR, CDR2 SFDVKD. V gave up 3 bases and J gave up 1 base; unmatched junction bases: 9. The CDR3 runs to 18 residues. The CDR3 reads CATSDPRLAGNPQETQYF. For the CDR3, the DNA is TGTGCCACCAGTGATCCGCGACTAGCGGGGAACCCCCAAGAGACCCAGTACTTC.

This sequence joins TRBV28 and TRBJ1-1, with a tentative D call TRBD1 (5 bases). Germline assignment: CDR1 MDHEN and CDR2 SYDVKM. The CDR3 totals 14 residues. V lost 5 bases to trimming and J lost 6 bases, with 16 bases between them. In DNA form, the CDR3 reads TGTGCCAGCAGTATATTAAGGGGTTTAGCTGAAGCTTTCTTT. It encodes CASSILRGLAEAFF.

This clone was recorded only once. CDR3 DNA: TGTGCCAGTAGTTTGGGACAGGGGATTGTGACTGAAGCTTTCTTT. Amino acid sequence: CASSLGQGIVTEAFF. The rearrangement links TRBV19 to TRBJ1-1, with TRBD1 matching 10 bases. CDR3 size: 15 residues. With 5 bases clipped from V and 5 bases from J, the junction kept 8 bases outside the gene matches. Per germline, CDR1 LNHDA and CDR2 SQIVND (reference sequence).